A single sample is the source of the 5 T cell receptor beta chains below, sequenced in a study of T cell repertoires in cytomegalovirus infection. TCRdb analysed the reads with MiXCR anew, one entry per CDR3 protein. The table records around 900,000 distinct CDR3 sequences, roughly 31% of them present only once. Antigen specificity for these receptors is unknown. Sequencing was performed on cultured CD8+ T cells from PBMCs, taken from culture after CMV antigen stimulation. The receptors come from a human donor in good health (CMV status not recorded). Some clones in this sample may be carry-over from other donors' samples.

This clonotype came up a few times. This rearrangement joins TRBV6-5 to TRBJ2-5; 10 nucleotides agree with TRBD2. This CDR3 spans 15 amino acids. The germline V gene encodes CDR1 MNHEY and CDR2 SVGAGI. J lost 9 bases, V lost 4 bases, and 11 bases had no gene match. The CDR3 nucleotides read TGTGCCAGCAGTTTCTTACTAGCGGGAACGACGGCCCAGTACTTC. Its protein is CASSFLLAGTTAQYF.

This clonotype was counted at least ten times. V is TRBV7-8 and J is TRBJ2-1; no definite D call. The V gene's germline CDR1 is SGHVS and CDR2 FQNEAQ. The CDR3 sequence is 15 residues long. Trimming cost V 5 bases and J 1 base, with 12 bases left between them. The CDR3 region has the DNA TGTGCCAGCAGCCCGGCTAGTGCGTCCTACAATGAGCAGTTCTTC. Translating it yields CASSPASASYNEQFF.

DNA for the CDR3: TGTACCAGCAGCGCGTCCCAGGGGAATTGGTCACCCCTCCACTTT. Residues: CTSSASQGNWSPLHF. The chain joins TRBV7-2 to TRBJ1-6; D is possibly TRBD1 (6 bases). Per germline, CDR1 SGHTA and CDR2 FQGNSA. Between the trimmed V and J ends, which lost 5 bases and 10 bases, there was a span of 18 bases. CDR3 length equals 15 residues.

The chain joins TRBV6-6 to TRBJ1-1; D may be TRBD1 (6 bases). The germline V and J ends were trimmed by 7 bases and 3 bases, with 15 bases remaining between them. Per germline, CDR1 MNHNY and CDR2 SVGAGI (reference sequence). CDR3 length equals 14 residues. This CDR3 is CASTTRGEDTEAFF. The CDR3 DNA reads TGTGCCAGCACCACCAGGGGCGAAGACACTGAAGCTTTCTTT.

J is TRBJ2-1 and V is TRBV12-5, with D possibly being TRBD2 (6 bases). V shed 2 bases and J shed 3 bases, with 20 bases lying between them. In germline, CDR1 is LGHNT, CDR2 FRNRAP. The CDR3 is 18 amino acids. Written as DNA, the CDR3 is TGTGCTAGTGGTTTGCCTCCAACCGGGACTCCCTTCTACAATGAGCAGTTCTTC. Encoded protein: CASGLPPTGTPFYNEQFF.